The T cell receptor beta chain under discussion was sequenced for a study of shared clonotypes between healthy human individuals. Study-level information: There were three CD4 naive, three CD4 memory, two CD8 naive and one CD8 memory plates per donor.

Whole-study findings and limits: Large sequencing depth failed to make sorted-subset sequencing complete, rarefaction showed. Among donors, the sharing of clonotypes was expected to be influenced by sequencing depth.

Between the trimmed V and J ends, which lost 5 bases and 0 bases, there was a span of 25 bases. The length of the CDR3 is 19 residues. The germline V gene has CDR1 SNHLY and CDR2 FYNNEI. Some clones are missing from TCRdb's copy, which holds only in-frame ones; the method was immunoSEQ multiplex PCR. The repertoire holds 2 million to 2.5 million clones, with roughly 93% as singletons. As regards this clone: Its antigen remains unknown.

This rearrangement joins TRBV2 to TRBJ1-1; D is perhaps TRBD1 (5 bases). The sequencing input was naive CD4+ T cells from PBMCs. Subset indicated: CD45RA+ positively selected. This sequence originates from a young man in good health. Some clones in this sample may be carry-over from other donors' samples. CDR3 sequence reads: CASSSPRNRILSMNTEAFF. CDR3 DNA sequence: TGTGCCAGCAGTTCCCCCCGCAACAGGATCCTGTCCATGAACACTGAAGCTTTCTTT.